This TCR beta chain was identified in a study of molecular identifiers for immune sequencing clone quantification. On the study more broadly: Replicate experiments divided RNA from about 20,000 or 100,000 naive CD8 cells into five parts and sequenced four.

As CD8+CD4-CCR7+CD45RA+ cells, naive CD8 T cells were sorted. TCRdb independently ran MiXCR on the PCR reads; one entry per CDR3 protein. The data hold around 470,000 distinct CDR3 sequences, with less than 30% observed a single time. As to this clonotype: Its cognate antigen is unknown.

V dropped 9 bases and J dropped 4 bases, with 12 bases sitting between them. The CDR3 extends over 13 amino acids. Germline lookup yields CDR1 KGHDR and CDR2 SFDVKD. Findings of the study overall: Clones of above 20 RNA copies carried over 98% of effector molecules; in naive cells they carried under 1%. In a background of around 920,000 naive cells, spiked Jurkat TCR RNA from one cell was reportedly detectable.

The TCR sequence derives from a human donor in good health. Some libraries in this study had Jurkat cell RNA spiked in. Material for sequencing was naive CD8+ T cells from blood, with Jurkat cell RNA spiked in. Subset specified: FACS-sorted CD8+CD4-CCR7+CD45RA+ naive T cells. The chain recombines TRBV24-1 with TRBJ1-5; TRBD1 might be the D (5 bases). CDR3 coding DNA: TGTGCCACCGCAACGAGACAGAATCAGCCCCAGCATTTT. It translates to CATATRQNQPQHF.